Each of the 25 T cell receptor beta chains below was sequenced from the same sample in a study of tumor T cells in aggressive B-cell lymphoma. This table comes from immunoSEQ multiplex PCR, and its TCRdb copy is limited to in-frame clones, with some not included. The data show 2,000 to 2,500 clones, 82% seen once. The specimen sequenced was tumor tissue. The receptors stem from an adult with diffuse large B cell lymphoma.

The J gene is TRBJ2-7, the V gene TRBV5-1; 10 bases agree with TRBD1. In germline, CDR1 is SGHRS, CDR2 YFSETQ. Trimming removed 1 base from V and 5 bases from J; junction bases left unmatched: 6. CDR3 size: 15 residues. The CDR3 sequence: CASSLWTGGLDEQYF. For the CDR3, the DNA is TGCGCCAGCAGCTTGTGGACAGGGGGGCTTGACGAGCAGTACTTC.

The chain couples TRBV6-1 to TRBJ2-7; TRBD1 is a possible D gene (5 bases). The CDR3 totals 15 residues. Germline CDR1 is MNHNS and CDR2 is SASEGT. The V gene lost 3 bases and the J gene lost 3 bases, with 15 bases spanning the gap. CDR3 DNA sequence: TGTGCCAGCAGTGAGTCGCCAGGGTCGAGCTACGAGCAGTACTTC. Amino acids: CASSESPGSSYEQYF.

The chain couples TRBV5-4 to TRBJ2-5; the match to TRBD1 covers 10 bases. Germline CDR1 and CDR2: SGHNT and YYREEE (reference sequence). This CDR3 is 16 amino acids long. With V trimmed by 4 bases and J by 2 bases, 8 bases remained unmatched. CDR3 in DNA: TGTGCCAGCAGCAGGGACCCGGGACAGGGGCAAGAGACCCAGTACTTC. Translation: CASSRDPGQGQETQYF.

The CDR3 DNA is TGTGCCAGCAGCAAAGGGCTCTACGAGCAGTACTTC. It translates to CASSKGLYEQYF. The chain links TRBV21-1 to TRBJ2-7; TRBD1 was called by the table and not checked on the DNA. TRBV21-1 counts as a pseudogene. This CDR3 spans 12 amino acids.

The gene calls are TRBV27 and TRBJ2-3; TRBD2 aligns across 12 bases. With 5 bases clipped from V and 8 bases from J, the junction kept 8 bases outside the gene matches. This CDR3 comprises 15 residues. CDR1 and CDR2 from the germline V gene are MNHEY and SMNVEV (reference sequence). This CDR3 is CASSASSGRASTQYF. The CDR3 DNA is TGTGCCAGCAGTGCATCTAGCGGGAGGGCGAGTACGCAGTATTTT.

The chain carries TRBV5-5 and TRBJ1-1; 7 bases agree with TRBD1. V lost 1 base and J lost 1; bases outside the gene matches: 7. CDR1 is SGHKS and CDR2 is YYEKEE in the germline V gene (reference sequence). The CDR3 loop spans 16 amino acids. As DNA, the CDR3 is TGTGCCAGCAGCTTGTCGGGGGACAGACGGAACACTGAAGCTTTCTTT. Residues: CASSLSGDRRNTEAFF.

This chain links TRBV7-9 with TRBJ2-3, with D possibly TRBD2 on 5 matching bases. The CDR3 spans 18 residues. Germline CDR1 SEHNR, CDR2 FQNEAQ (reference sequence). Trimming removed 1 base at V and 0 bases at J, with 17 bases between. DNA for the CDR3: TGTGCCAGCAGCTTAGAGTGGGAGACCGTCGCTAGCACAGATACGCAGTATTTT. This translates into CASSLEWETVASTDTQYF.

The chain couples TRBV19 to TRBJ2-3; 11 positions agree with TRBD2. Losses at the gene ends were 9 bases for V and 0 bases for J; bases not matched to a gene: 5. Germline V gene sequence: CDR1 LNHDA, CDR2 SQIVND (reference sequence). The CDR3 is made up of 15 amino acids. This chain's CDR3 is CASRGLAGSTDTQYF. The CDR3 region has the DNA TGTGCCAGCCGCGGACTAGCGGGTAGCACAGATACGCAGTATTTT. The full variable domain, in which reference TRBV19 and TRBJ2-3 provide the parts outside the CDR3, is DGGITQSPKYLFRKEGQNVTLSCEQNLNHDAMYWYRQDPGQGLRLIYYSQIVNDFQKGDIAEGYSVSREKKESFPLTVTSAQKNPTAFYLCASRGLAGSTDTQYFGPGTRLTVL.

The V call is TRBV7-3, the J call TRBJ1-2, with 8 bases fitting TRBD1. Germline V gene sequence: CDR1 SGHTA, CDR2 FQGTGA. V trimming: 5 bases; J trimming: 5 bases; junction bases outside the gene matches: 10. The CDR3 consists of 15 residues. The CDR3 nucleotides are TGTGCCAGCAGCCCCGGACCTACAGGGGGGTATGGCTACACCTTC. Residues: CASSPGPTGGYGYTF.

The V gene is TRBV5-1, the J gene TRBJ1-1, with 8 bases aligning to TRBD1. This CDR3 is built from 15 residues. Germline CDR1 is SGHRS and CDR2 is YFSETQ. V shed 4 bases, J shed 0 bases, and the junction held 5 bases outside the gene matches. The CDR3 region is CASSTWTGMNTEAFF. The CDR3 nucleotides read TGCGCCAGCAGCACCTGGACAGGGATGAACACTGAAGCTTTCTTT. Based on the CDR3 plus reference TRBV5-1 and TRBJ1-1, the full variable domain is KAGVTQTPRYLIKTRGQQVTLSCSPISGHRSVSWYQQTPGQGLQFLFEYFSETQRNKGNFPGRFSGRQFSNSRSEMNVSTLELGDSALYLCASSTWTGMNTEAFFGQGTRLTVV.

The chain uses TRBV4-1 and TRBJ1-4; D is unclear. Germline CDR1 and CDR2: MGHRA and YSYEKL. Trimming shortened V by 4 bases and J by 7 bases, and 13 bases separated the two germline ends. This CDR3 region has 14 residues. The DNA for the CDR3 is TGCGCCAGCAGCCCAACGGACGGACTTGAAAAACTGTTTTTT. It codes for CASSPTDGLEKLFF.

The CDR3 nucleotides read TGTGCCAGCAGTTTAGGGACAGGGTTATTGTCACCCCTCCACTTT. This encodes CASSLGTGLLSPLHF. The genes are TRBV27 and TRBJ1-6; 9 positions match TRBD1. The length of the CDR3 is 15 residues. Germline CDR1 is MNHEY and CDR2 is SMNVEV (reference sequence). V lost 2 bases, J lost 10 bases, and 6 bases stayed unmatched.

The chain links TRBV4-1 to TRBJ2-1; D unclear. With 1 base removed from V and 0 bases from J, the gap between germline ends came to 7 bases. CDR1 MGHRA and CDR2 YSYEKL come from the germline V gene. CDR3 length: 15 residues. The DNA of the CDR3 is TGCGCCAGCAGCCAAGCACCTAGCTCCTACAATGAGCAGTTCTTC. It codes for CASSQAPSSYNEQFF.

This clone was detected a few times. The DNA for the CDR3 is TGTGCCAGTAATTATCCGGGACAGCTTTACTATGGCTACACCTTC. It yields the protein CASNYPGQLYYGYTF. V usage is TRBV14 and J usage is TRBJ1-2, with 7 bases fitting TRBD1. In germline, CDR1 is SGHDN, CDR2 FVKESK. The junction had 13 bases not matched to a gene; V was cut back by 9 bases and J by 3 bases. This CDR3 is built from 15 residues.

The sample holds a few counts of this clone. The chain recombines TRBV28 with TRBJ1-6; D unresolved. Germline V gene lookup returns CDR1 MDHEN and CDR2 SYDVKM. CDR3 length: 15 residues. Between the trimmed V and J ends, which lost 2 bases and 6 bases, there was a span of 11 bases. As DNA, the CDR3 is TGTGCCAGCAGTTTAGAGAAAAACTTTAATTCACCCCTCCACTTT. The encoded protein is CASSLEKNFNSPLHF.

The chain is built from TRBV7-9 and TRBJ2-3; perhaps TRBD1 as D (7 bases). Trimming pared 5 bases from V and 5 bases from J, leaving 17 bases between. The germline V gene has CDR1 SEHNR and CDR2 FQNEAQ (reference sequence). The CDR3 is 15 amino acids. Here the CDR3 DNA reads TGTGCCAGCAGCCGAGGAGGGCAGGGGGAAGATACGCAGTATTTT. Residues: CASSRGGQGEDTQYF.

The chain employs TRBV5-1 and TRBJ2-1; TRBD2 agrees at 14 bases. V dropped 3 bases and J dropped 10; count of bases not matched to a gene: 3. CDR3 length: 14 residues. Germline CDR1 is SGHRS and CDR2 is YFSETQ. The CDR3 nucleotides are TGCGCCAGCAGCTACGGACTAGCGGGGGGAGAGCAGTTCTTC. Its translation is CASSYGLAGGEQFF.

The chain recombines TRBV6-1 with TRBJ2-7; TRBD2 agrees at 8 bases. Germline CDR1 and CDR2: MNHNS and SASEGT. CDR3 length equals 13 residues. V trimming: 6 bases; J trimming: 1 base; junction bases outside the gene matches: 2. DNA of the CDR3: TGTGCCAGCAGAAGCGGGAGATCCTACGAGCAGTACTTC. This encodes CASRSGRSYEQYF.

The chain couples TRBV29-1 to TRBJ1-2; 8 nucleotides align to TRBD1. Germline loops: CDR1 SQVTM, CDR2 ANQGSEA. This CDR3 contains 15 residues. The J segment lost 4 bases and the V segment lost 2 bases, leaving 9 bases of the junction unmatched. The CDR3 reads CSVEIGQGRVYGYTF. Here the CDR3 DNA reads TGCAGCGTTGAAATTGGACAGGGTCGGGTCTATGGCTACACCTTC.

The chain combines TRBV5-4 with TRBJ2-5; no firm D call. This CDR3 has 13 amino acids. Germline assignment: CDR1 SGHNT and CDR2 YYREEE (reference sequence). Trimming removed 2 bases from V and 1 base from J, with 6 bases in between. CDR3 loop: CASSLNSQETQYF. CDR3 in DNA: TGTGCCAGCAGCTTAAACAGCCAAGAGACCCAGTACTTC.

The V call is TRBV11-2, the J call TRBJ2-7, with D possibly being TRBD2 (6 bases). This CDR3 is 18 amino acids long. CDR1 and CDR2 (germline): SGHAT, FQNNGV. V gave up 5 bases and J gave up 2 bases, with 25 bases separating them. The CDR3 here is CASSAKPTPWAGTYEQYF. The CDR3, as DNA: TGTGCCAGCAGCGCAAAACCCACCCCGTGGGCGGGGACCTACGAGCAGTACTTC.

J is TRBJ2-7 and V is TRBV19, with 7 nucleotides matching TRBD1. The CDR3 is 14 residues long. Germline CDR1 reads LNHDA; CDR2 reads SQIVND (reference sequence). V shed 8 bases, J shed 2 bases, and the junction held 9 bases outside the gene matches. CDR3 in DNA: TGTGCCAGTGCCGGGTTAGGGGGCACCTACGAGCAGTACTTC. Protein product: CASAGLGGTYEQYF. The variable domain in full, with the rest retrieved from reference TRBV19 and TRBJ2-7, is DGGITQSPKYLFRKEGQNVTLSCEQNLNHDAMYWYRQDPGQGLRLIYYSQIVNDFQKGDIAEGYSVSREKKESFPLTVTSAQKNPTAFYLCASAGLGGTYEQYFGPGTRLTVT.

This clone was seen more than once but under ten times. This chain joins TRBV6-6 and TRBJ2-1; D not certain. CDR3 length: 11 residues. Per germline, CDR1 MNHNY and CDR2 SVGAGI (reference sequence). Trimming pared 4 bases from V and 6 bases from J, leaving 4 bases between. The CDR3 here is CASSWLNEQFF. In nucleotides, the CDR3 is TGTGCCAGCAGTTGGCTCAATGAGCAGTTCTTC.

V and J are TRBV28 and TRBJ2-5; 11 bases align to TRBD1. TRBJ2-7 explains the end of the DNA better; the J call may be wrong. This CDR3 comprises 15 residues. Per germline, CDR1 MDHEN and CDR2 SYDVKM. The CDR3 bases are TGTGCCAGCAGTTCCTGGACAGGGGGCATGACCGAGCAGTACTTC. It codes for CASSSWTGGMTEQYF.

The rearrangement uses TRBV4-1 and TRBJ2-1; a weak D match, TRBD1 (7 bases). The CDR3 runs 16 residues. Germline V CDR1 and CDR2: MGHRA, YSYEKL. V was clipped by 0 bases and J by 9 bases, with 18 bases between them. CDR3 nucleotides: TGCGCCAGCAGCCAAGATTTTGGCCAGGGGGAGGCTGAGCAGTTCTTC. This sequence encodes CASSQDFGQGEAEQFF.